Listed here is a single T cell receptor (beta chain). What antigen it recognizes has not been identified. Base qualities are not recorded, but no much larger clone differs from it by a single base. The immunoSEQ Assay, a bias-controlled multiplex PCR, was used to amplify TCRbeta CDR3 regions from genomic DNA. In the paper's pipeline: Within the assay, amplification of reference gene primers was used to estimate how many nucleated cells each sample contained. To quantify the absolute abundance of each unique TCRbeta CDR3 rearrangement, sequence reads were collapsed and filtered. For each sample, productive Simpson clonality was calculated as the square root of Simpson's diversity index across productive rearrangements. The clones in this table, taken by TCRdb from immuneACCESS, are in-frame only. Not every clone is retained; where verified, under half of the shortfall comes from an unresolved V gene, and the cause of the rest is unknown. The DNA gave D and trimming, while V, J and clone size come from that table. This sample lists about 160,000 clones; 79% were detected once. The ten largest clones capture around 8% of the sample.

At one collaborating source in Seattle, patients were enrolled during active infection and were followed longitudinally through the course of disease. Each collaborating institution followed its own protocols to collect whole blood in K2EDTA tubes. Collaborator samples were shipped for TCRbeta analysis as frozen whole blood, isolated PBMCs, or DNA extracted from either sample type. This sample is drawn from a study of blood T cell repertoires in COVID-19 (dated by TCRdb to between 2020 and 2021). Describing the broader study: Samples from collaborators originated in the United States, Italy and Spain and spanned both the acute and convalescent phases of COVID-19. The prospective study material was composed of cDNA or gDNA derived from T cells, B-cell-depleted T cells, or PBMCs. The repertoires were released in a freely available public database intended as a resource for research on the immune response to SARS-CoV-2. Where available, HLA class I and class II types were taken from metadata supplied by the sample provider and were not determined by assay-based typing. Subjects who had been exposed to COVID-19, were actively infected with it, or had recovered from it provided the deeply sampled blood TCRbeta repertoires that made up the dataset. Samples were obtained from the ongoing ImmuneRACE study (first 160 participants) and from over 1,000 subjects provided by 6 global collaborators. Sample metadata almost always included a de-identified subject ID, COVID-19 status, age in years and sex. What the research found in general, with its limitations: The amount of clinical and demographic metadata varied by source and participant and was provided uncurated.

V loses 3 bases at its end and J loses 3 bases; junction bases beyond the gene matches: 2. From the cysteine through the phenylalanine, the CDR3 covers 15 amino acids. The CDR3 DNA has 45 bases and is translated from base 1. The germline V gene encodes CDR1 MNHEY and CDR2 SVGEGT. This TCR derives from a woman aged 55-70 years with COVID-19, enrolled during active disease. Rearrangement joined TRBV6-2 or TRBV6-3 to TRBJ2-7; 13 bases in between match TRBD2. What was sequenced was peripheral blood. The CDR3 region has the sequence CASSYGTSGNYEQYF. In nucleotide form, the sequence is TGTGCCAGCAGTTATGGGACTAGCGGGAACTACGAGCAGTACTTC.